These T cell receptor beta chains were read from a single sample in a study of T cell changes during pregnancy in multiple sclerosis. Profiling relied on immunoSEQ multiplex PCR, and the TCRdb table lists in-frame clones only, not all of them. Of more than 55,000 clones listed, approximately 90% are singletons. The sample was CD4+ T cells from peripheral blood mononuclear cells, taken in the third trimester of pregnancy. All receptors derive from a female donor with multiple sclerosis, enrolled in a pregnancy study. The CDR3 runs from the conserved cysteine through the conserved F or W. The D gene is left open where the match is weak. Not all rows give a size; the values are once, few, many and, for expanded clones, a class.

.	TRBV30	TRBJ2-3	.	CAWSVGAYSTDTQYF	TGTGCCTGGAGTGTAGGGGCATACAGCACAGATACGCAGTATTTT
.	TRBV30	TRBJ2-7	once	CAWSSGTPSEQYF	TGTGCCTGGAGTTCGGGGACTCCTTCCGAGCAGTACTTC
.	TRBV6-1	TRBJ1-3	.	CASSVDGVYGNTIYF	TGTGCCAGCAGCGTCGACGGGGTATACGGAAACACCATATATTTT
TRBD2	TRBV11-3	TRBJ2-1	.	CASSLEGTSGYNEQFF	TGTGCCAGCAGCTTAGAAGGGACTAGCGGGTACAATGAGCAGTTCTTC
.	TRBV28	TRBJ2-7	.	CASSLCFLWRGF	TGTGCCAGCAGTTTATGTTTTCTCTGGCGAGGCTTC
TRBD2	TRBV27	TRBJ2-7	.	CASARTSVYEQYF	TGTGCCAGCGCTCGAACTAGCGTCTACGAGCAGTACTTC
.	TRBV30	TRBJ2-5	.	CAWSSTGPETQYF	TGTGCCTGGAGTAGTACAGGGCCAGAGACCCAGTACTTC
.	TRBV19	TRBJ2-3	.	CASSIRDLDTQYF	TGTGCCAGTAGTATACGAGATCTAGATACGCAGTATTTT
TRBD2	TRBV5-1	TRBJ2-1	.	CASSLAWSSGTYNEQFF	TGCGCCAGCAGCTTGGCCTGGAGTAGCGGGACCTACAATGAGCAGTTCTTC
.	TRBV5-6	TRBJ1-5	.	CASSLFGFYQPQHF	TGTGCCAGCAGCTTGTTTGGTTTCTACCAGCCCCAGCATTTT
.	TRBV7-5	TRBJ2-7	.	CVRSHGGTGSSEQYF	TGTGTCAGAAGCCATGGGGGGACCGGATCGTCCGAGCAGTACTTC
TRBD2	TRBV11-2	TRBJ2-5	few	CASSPRLAVLGKTQYF	TGTGCCAGCAGCCCTCGCCTAGCGGTGCTCGGGAAGACCCAGTACTTC
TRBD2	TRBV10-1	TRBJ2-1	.	CASSIRGGAYNEQFF	TGCGCCAGCAGTATACGCGGGGGGGCCTACAATGAGCAGTTCTTC
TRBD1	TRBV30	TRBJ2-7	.	CAWSSPGRTGTF	TGTGCCTGGAGTTCCCCCGGCCGGACAGGCACGTTC
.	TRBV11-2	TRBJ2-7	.	CASSPLARTVVYEQYF	TGTGCCAGCAGCCCCCTAGCCCGGACAGTCGTCTACGAGCAGTACTTC
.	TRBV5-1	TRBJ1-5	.	CASSLGQPYQPQHF	TGCGCCAGCAGCTTGGGACAGCCTTATCAGCCCCAGCATTTT
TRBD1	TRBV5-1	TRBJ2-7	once	CASSLTGATSYEQYF	TGCGCCAGCAGCTTGACAGGGGCTACCTCCTACGAGCAGTACTTC
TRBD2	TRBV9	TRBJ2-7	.	CASSGGGTYEQYF	TGTGCCAGCAGCGGGGGGGGGACCTACGAGCAGTACTTC
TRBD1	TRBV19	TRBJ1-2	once	CASSPQGRQGGNYGYTF	TGTGCCAGTAGCCCACAGGGGAGGCAAGGAGGCAACTATGGCTACACCTTC
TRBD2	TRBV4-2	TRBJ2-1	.	CASSHYAKTSGDNEQFF	TGTGCCAGCAGCCACTACGCTAAGACTAGCGGGGACAATGAGCAGTTCTTC
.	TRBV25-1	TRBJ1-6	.	CASRRGTDSPLHF	TGTGCCAGCCGTAGGGGTACGGATTCACCCCTCCACTTT
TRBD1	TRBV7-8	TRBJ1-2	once	CASSLAQLGGGNYGYTF	TGTGCCAGCAGCTTAGCGCAGTTAGGGGGCGGTAACTATGGCTACACCTTC
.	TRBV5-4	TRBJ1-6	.	CASSLAQGGAVRTPLHF	TGTGCCAGCAGCTTGGCCCAGGGTGGGGCAGTACGTACACCCCTCCACTTT
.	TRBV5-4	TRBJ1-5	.	CASSLYRVRSNQPQHF	TGTGCCAGCAGCCTATACAGGGTACGCAGCAATCAGCCCCAGCATTTT
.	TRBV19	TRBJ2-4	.	CASRGFQGAKNIQYF	TGTGCCAGTAGAGGTTTTCAGGGGGCCAAAAACATTCAGTACTTC
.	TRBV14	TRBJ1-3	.	CASSYGGWIRPGNTIYF	TGTGCCAGCAGTTACGGGGGGTGGATCCGTCCTGGAAACACCATATATTTT
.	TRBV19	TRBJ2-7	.	CASSMARFVCYEQYF	TGTGCCAGTAGTATGGCTCGTTTTGTTTGCTACGAGCAGTACTTC
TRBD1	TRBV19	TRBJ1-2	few	CASSIRPTGGADGYTF	TGTGCCAGTAGTATTCGTCCTACAGGGGGCGCTGATGGCTACACCTTC
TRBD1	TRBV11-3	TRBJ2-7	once	CASSLGLDRVLSHEQYF	TGTGCCAGCAGCTTAGGACTGGACAGGGTCTTATCCCACGAGCAGTACTTC
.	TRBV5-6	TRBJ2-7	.	CASSLGDTYEQYF	TGTGCCAGCAGCTTAGGGGACACCTACGAGCAGTACTTC
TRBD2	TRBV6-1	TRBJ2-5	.	CASSVSSGGGGQETQYF	TGTGCCAGCAGTGTGTCTAGCGGAGGCGGTGGGCAAGAGACCCAGTACTTC
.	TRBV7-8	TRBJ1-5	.	CASSLGRGSLLPQHF	TGTGCCAGCAGCTTAGGCAGGGGCTCCTTATTACCCCAGCATTTT
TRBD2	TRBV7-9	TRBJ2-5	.	CASSLASGGKETQYF	TGTGCCAGCAGCTTAGCGAGCGGGGGGAAAGAGACCCAGTACTTC
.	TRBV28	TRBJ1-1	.	CASSLRPGEAFF	TGTGCCAGCAGTTTACGCCCAGGTGAAGCTTTCTTT
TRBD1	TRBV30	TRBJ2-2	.	CAWSKQGATGELFF	TGTGCCTGGAGCAAACAGGGGGCCACCGGGGAGCTGTTTTTT
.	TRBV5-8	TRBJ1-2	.	CASSLTGLGGYTF	TGTGCCAGCAGCCTTACAGGGCTTGGGGGCTACACCTTC
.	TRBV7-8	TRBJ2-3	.	CASSLAARGLTDTQYF	TGTGCCAGCAGCTTAGCCGCCAGGGGATTGACAGATACGCAGTATTTT
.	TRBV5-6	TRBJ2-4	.	CASSLARDTAKNIQYF	TGTGCCAGCAGCTTGGCGAGGGATACGGCCAAAAACATTCAGTACTTC
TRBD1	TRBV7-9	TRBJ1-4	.	CASSLRQGGWDEKLFF	TGTGCCAGCAGCCTCCGGCAGGGGGGTTGGGATGAAAAACTGTTTTTT
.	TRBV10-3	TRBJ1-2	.	CAISENEGTGGYTF	TGTGCCATCAGTGAGAATGAAGGAACGGGGGGCTACACCTTC